A single sample is the source of the 5 T cell receptor beta chains below, sequenced in a study of blood T cells in healthy people across ages. Combining a sample-barcoded 5' primer with a J-beta primer mix, a second PCR ran for roughly 7 to 11 cycles. TCRdb re-called the 5' RACE reads with MiXCR, one entry per CDR3 protein. The table has about 780,000 distinct CDR3 sequences, approximately 67% seen once. The sequenced material came from blood. These receptors all come from a man aged 25 to 40 in good health.

The V and J genes are TRBV5-1 and TRBJ2-5; 8 bases agree with TRBD2. The CDR3 has 14 amino acids. The trim removed 3 bases at V and 7 bases at J, leaving 8 bases unmatched. The germline CDR1 and CDR2 sequences are SGHRS and YFSETQ. CDR3 sequence (DNA): TGCGCCAGCAGCTCCGGACTAGCTCTTGTGACCCAGTACTTC. Amino acid sequence: CASSSGLALVTQYF.

The chain has TRBV6-2 or TRBV6-3 and TRBJ1-5; 7 nucleotides line up with TRBD1. Trimming removed 6 bases from V and 4 bases from J; junction bases left unmatched: 12. Germline assignment: CDR1 MNHEY and CDR2 SVGEGT. This CDR3 region has 16 residues. CDR3 coding DNA: TGTGCCAGCAGCCCCCGAGGGGAGGGGGCGAATCAGCCCCAGCATTTT. Its translation is CASSPRGEGANQPQHF.

In its sample, this clonotype was seen a few times. The chain couples TRBV29-1 to TRBJ2-3; 7 bases align to TRBD2. Germline CDR1 and CDR2: SQVTM and ANQGSEA. The CDR3 extends over 13 amino acids. J lost 1 base, V lost 8 bases, and 6 bases had no gene match. The CDR3 protein is CSSDGGGTDTQYF. In DNA, the CDR3 is TGCAGCTCTGATGGGGGGGGCACAGATACGCAGTATTTT.

As concerns this clonotype: It may be a read error: a sequence one base away is much more abundant. The chain employs TRBV20-1 and TRBJ2-1, with D perhaps given as TRBD1 or TRBD2 (5 bases each). The CDR3 length is 16 residues. The germline CDR1 and CDR2 sequences are DFQATT and SNEGSKA (reference sequence). This CDR3 is CSARAEKGTSYNEKFF. The CDR3 DNA is TGCAGTGCTAGAGCCGAGAAGGGGACCTCCTACAATGAGAAGTTCTTC.

This rearrangement joins TRBV7-2 to TRBJ2-7, with D possibly TRBD1 on 5 matching bases. V gave up 5 bases and J gave up 2 bases, with 13 bases separating them. CDR1 SGHTA and CDR2 FQGNSA come from the germline V gene. The CDR3 has 14 amino acids. The CDR3 DNA reads TGTGCCAGCAGCCAAGAGACAGTGACCTACGAGCAGTACTTC. Amino acid sequence: CASSQETVTYEQYF.